The 5 T cell receptor beta chains in this list originate from one sample, sequenced in a study of T-cell reconstitution after alpha-beta-depleted transplantation in children. A TCRbeta library incorporating unique molecular identifiers was prepared. MiXCR, run by TCRdb on the PCR reads, gives a single entry per CDR3 protein. Of fewer than 550,000 distinct CDR3 sequences listed, 9.5% to 12% are singletons. This specimen was PBMCs, mostly from graft donor cells, taken 180 days after TCRalphabeta/CD19-depleted stem cell transplant. Receptor source: a female patient aged 2 to 10 who had a stem cell transplant for aplastic anemia, so the T cells may come from the graft donor.

The chain is built from TRBV5-5 and TRBJ2-5, with TRBD1 as a possible D gene (5 bases). The CDR3 spans 15 residues. Germline CDR1 and CDR2: SGHKS and YYEKEE (reference sequence). Between the trimmed V and J ends, which lost 0 bases and 5 bases, there was a span of 14 bases. CDR3 sequence (DNA): TGTGCCAGCAGCTTGGGGGGCGCGGCGATGGAGACCCAGTACTTC. Translating it yields CASSLGGAAMETQYF.

This clonotype was seen at least ten times. The chain combines TRBV12-3 or TRBV12-4 with TRBJ1-5; perhaps TRBD1 as D (5 bases). This CDR3 is built from 15 residues. Trimming stripped 6 bases from V and 3 bases from J, with 15 bases between. The CDR3 spells CASRSRGGDNQPQHF. The CDR3, as DNA: TGTGCCAGCAGGTCCCGAGGAGGGGACAATCAGCCCCAGCATTTT.

This chain connects TRBV19 to TRBJ1-1; no definite D call. Per the germline V gene, CDR1 is LNHDA and CDR2 is SQIVND (reference sequence). V was cut by 5 bases and J by 6 bases, with 10 bases left in between. The length of the CDR3 is 12 residues. DNA of the CDR3: TGTGCCAGTAGTCTCGGCAACGCTGAAGCTTTCTTT. Translating it yields CASSLGNAEAFF. The full variable domain, with the rest looked up from reference TRBV19 and TRBJ1-1, is DGGITQSPKYLFRKEGQNVTLSCEQNLNHDAMYWYRQDPGQGLRLIYYSQIVNDFQKGDIAEGYSVSREKKESFPLTVTSAQKNPTAFYLCASSLGNAEAFFGQGTRLTVV.

In this sample, this clonotype turned up a few times. The J gene is TRBJ1-3, the V gene TRBV20-1; no clear D. Trimming pared 1 base from V and 6 bases from J, leaving 13 bases between. Germline CDR1 reads DFQATT; CDR2 reads SNEGSKA (reference sequence). The CDR3 consists of 14 residues. The CDR3 loop reads CSARVGPKKNTIYF. The CDR3 nucleotides are TGCAGTGCTAGAGTAGGGCCAAAGAAAAACACCATATATTTT.

This clonotype was counted between two and nine times. This chain connects TRBV7-3 to TRBJ2-5, with TRBD2 matching 12 bases. The CDR3 covers 16 residues. Germline trimming cut 6 bases from V and 1 base from J; bases unmatched to any gene: 6. From germline, CDR1 is SGHTA and CDR2 FQGTGA. CDR3 residues: CASRPGLAGSQETQYF. CDR3 in DNA: TGTGCCAGCAGACCAGGACTAGCGGGGTCCCAAGAGACCCAGTACTTC.